Shown below are 23 T cell receptor beta chains from a single sample sequenced in a study of CD8 T cells in ankylosing spondylitis (dated by TCRdb to the late 2010s). Libraries were made using 5' RACE. The sequencer listed for this sample is Illumina HiSeq 2500. The public reads were reanalyzed by TCRdb: fastp trimming at Q25, MiXCR alignment, in-frame beta chains only. Identical CDR3 protein sequences are pooled into one entry, listed with their most common genes and DNA. The sample table holds 300,000 to 400,000 distinct CDR3 sequences, of which approximately 14% were seen once. The ten most abundant clones make up approximately 0.99% of the sample. Sequencing was done on a sample of blood, either unsorted or a sorted T cell fraction (not recorded which). The receptors were gathered from a male donor with ankylosing spondylitis or in good health (not recorded which).

The sample holds a few counts of this clonotype. CDR3 DNA sequence: TGTGCCAGCACCTCAGGGACCAGGGACCTCTACGAGCAGTACTTC. Translating it yields CASTSGTRDLYEQYF. J is TRBJ2-7 and V is TRBV7-2; D possibly matches TRBD1 or TRBD2 (5 bases each). Germline CDR1 and CDR2: SGHTA and FQGNSA. This CDR3 is built from 15 residues. V was cut by 7 bases and J by 3 bases, with 19 bases left in between. Variable domain in full (rest from reference TRBV7-2 and TRBJ2-7): GAGVSQSPSNKVTEKGKDVELRCDPISGHTALYWYRQSLGQGLEFLIYFQGNSAPDKSGLPSDRFSAERTGGSVSTLTIQRTQQEDSAVYLCASTSGTRDLYEQYFGPGTRLTVT.

This chain links TRBV7-9 with TRBJ2-1; perhaps D is TRBD1 or TRBD2 (5 bases each). CDR3 length: 15 amino acids. Trimming took off 5 bases at V and 7 bases at J, with 18 bases between the two ends. The germline V gene encodes CDR1 SEHNR and CDR2 FQNEAQ (reference sequence). The CDR3 DNA reads TGTGCCAGCAGCCCTCTCCGGGGCTGGGGGAATGAGCAGTTCTTC. It encodes CASSPLRGWGNEQFF.

The V gene is TRBV20-1, the J gene TRBJ2-2; 13 bases are a match to TRBD2. J lost 6 bases, V lost 6 bases, and 10 bases had no gene match. The CDR3 extends over 16 amino acids. Germline CDR1 is DFQATT and CDR2 is SNEGSKA (reference sequence). The CDR3: CSAPTSGGSLAGELFF. The DNA for the CDR3 is TGCAGTGCCCCGACTAGCGGGGGGTCTCTCGCCGGGGAGCTGTTTTTT.

The chain employs TRBV6-2 or TRBV6-3 and TRBJ2-2; D could derive from TRBD1 or TRBD2 (5 bases each). The CDR3 is 17 amino acids. From germline, CDR1 is MNHEY and CDR2 SVGEGT. V lost 2 bases and J 5 bases, leaving 18 bases between the germline ends. The CDR3 loop reads CASSYQPTLRGTGELFF. The CDR3 nucleotides are TGTGCCAGCAGTTACCAACCGACGTTGAGGGGAACCGGGGAGCTGTTTTTT.

V usage is TRBV27 and J usage is TRBJ1-2; D is possibly TRBD1 (6 bases). In germline, CDR1 is MNHEY, CDR2 SMNVEV (reference sequence). Trimming took 6 bases from V and 4 from J, leaving 9 bases between them. This CDR3 spans 12 amino acids. The CDR3 region has the DNA TGTGCCAGCAGCGACAGGCGCTATGGCTACACCTTC. As protein: CASSDRRYGYTF.

This clonotype was observed a few times. This CDR3 reads CASSRFGVLTGGPGELFF. In DNA form, the CDR3 reads TGTGCCAGCAGCCGGTTTGGGGTATTAACAGGGGGCCCCGGGGAGCTGTTTTTT. The genes are TRBV27 and TRBJ2-2, with 9 bases lining up with TRBD1. The germline gives CDR1 MNHEY, CDR2 SMNVEV (reference sequence). V dropped 6 bases and J dropped 6; count of bases not matched to a gene: 17. This CDR3 spans 18 amino acids.

This clonotype has ten or more counts. The V and J genes are TRBV12-3 or TRBV12-4 and TRBJ1-2, with a possible D match to TRBD1 (5 bases). V was shortened by 5 bases and J by 0 bases, with 13 bases between the two germline ends. This CDR3 is 15 amino acids long. Here the CDR3 DNA reads TGTGCCAGCAGTCTTCGAGGAGGGGCTAACTATGGCTACACCTTC. It codes for CASSLRGGANYGYTF.

This clonotype was counted a few times. This rearrangement joins TRBV3-1 to TRBJ2-5; tentative D call: TRBD2 (6 bases). The germline V gene encodes CDR1 LGHDT and CDR2 YNNKEL (reference sequence). CDR3 length: 16 amino acids. V lost 1 base to trimming and J lost 1 base, with 13 bases between them. The DNA for the CDR3 is TGTGCCAGCAGCCAAGGAAGCGGGCCCTTCCAAGAGACCCAGTACTTC. Translating gives CASSQGSGPFQETQYF.

This clonotype was seen more than once but under ten times. The chain couples TRBV30 to TRBJ1-6; D is ambiguous. The CDR3 has 13 amino acids. Trimming removed 3 bases at V and 8 bases at J, with 11 bases between. The V gene's germline CDR1 is GTSNPN and CDR2 SVGIG (reference sequence). CDR3 in amino acids: CAWRKDRYSPLHF. Here the CDR3 DNA reads TGTGCCTGGAGGAAGGACCGATATTCACCCCTCCACTTT.

The V and J genes are TRBV12-3 or TRBV12-4 and TRBJ1-5, with D possibly being TRBD1 (6 bases). V dropped 5 bases and J dropped 3 bases, with 17 bases sitting between them. CDR3 length: 16 residues. CDR3 residues: CASSPSGGGNNQPQHF. The CDR3 region has the DNA TGTGCCAGCAGTCCCTCCGGGGGGGGCAACAATCAGCCCCAGCATTTT.

This clonotype turned up a few times. The rearrangement links TRBV20-1 to TRBJ2-1; 7 positions match TRBD2. The germline gives CDR1 DFQATT, CDR2 SNEGSKA (reference sequence). The CDR3 sequence is 13 residues long. V lost 2 bases to trimming and J lost 9 bases; unmatched junction nucleotides: 7. CDR3 in amino acids: CSARLGTTAEQFF. CDR3 in DNA: TGCAGTGCTAGACTCGGGACTACGGCTGAGCAGTTCTTC.

The V and J genes are TRBV2 and TRBJ1-5, with D possibly matching TRBD1 (5 bases). Deletions cut 3 bases from V and 4 bases from J, with 13 bases between. The germline CDR1 and CDR2 sequences are SNHLY and FYNNEI. The CDR3 runs 15 residues. CDR3 bases: TGTGCCAGCAGTGATTCAGGGTCCCGGAATCAGCCCCAGCATTTT. This sequence encodes CASSDSGSRNQPQHF. The entire variable domain, with the rest obtained from reference TRBV2 and TRBJ1-5, is as follows: EPEVTQTPSHQVTQMGQEVILRCVPISNHLYFYWYRQILGQKVEFLVSFYNNEISEKSEIFDDQFSVERPDGSNFTLKIRSTKLEDSAMYFCASSDSGSRNQPQHFGDGTRLSIL.

J is TRBJ2-1 and V is TRBV10-3; 15 positions agree with TRBD2. The CDR3 extends over 17 amino acids. Germline trimming cut 10 bases from V and 2 bases from J; bases unmatched to any gene: 9. The germline V gene has CDR1 ENHRY and CDR2 SYGVKD. For the CDR3, the DNA is TGTGCCACCTTACCCGGGACTAGCGGGAGGACCTACAATGAGCAGTTCTTC. It codes for CATLPGTSGRTYNEQFF.

The chain has TRBV3-1 and TRBJ2-5; 8 positions agree with TRBD2. The CDR3 is made up of 16 amino acids. Germline V gene lookup returns CDR1 LGHDT and CDR2 YNNKEL (reference sequence). V lost 1 base to trimming and J lost 5 bases; unmatched junction nucleotides: 9. DNA of the CDR3: TGTGCCAGCAGCCAAGCTTCCGGGCGGGAGGTCGAGACCCAGTACTTC. Translating it yields CASSQASGREVETQYF.

The rearrangement links TRBV4-1 to TRBJ2-3; D not resolved. Per the germline V gene, CDR1 is MGHRA and CDR2 is YSYEKL. The CDR3 extends over 15 amino acids. V lost 0 bases and J 3 bases, leaving 10 bases between the germline ends. This chain's CDR3 is CASSQDPRWTDTQYF. The CDR3 region has the DNA TGCGCCAGCAGCCAAGACCCCCGATGGACAGATACGCAGTATTTT.

This clonotype was observed a few times. The rearrangement joins TRBV5-1 to TRBJ1-1; no firm D call. This CDR3 contains 16 residues. V shed 2 bases and J shed 0 bases, with 14 bases lying between them. The germline gives CDR1 SGHRS, CDR2 YFSETQ. CDR3 region: CASSFAPSFMNTEAFF. The CDR3 DNA reads as TGCGCCAGCAGCTTTGCCCCGTCGTTCATGAACACTGAAGCTTTCTTT.

The sample holds a few counts of this clonotype. The J gene is TRBJ1-2, the V gene TRBV5-1; maybe TRBD1 (5 bases). This CDR3 is built from 12 residues. Deletions cut 3 bases from V and 8 bases from J, with 11 bases between. Germline assignment: CDR1 SGHRS and CDR2 YFSETQ. This CDR3 is CASSSTTAGYTF. CDR3 sequence (DNA): TGCGCCAGCAGCTCGACGACAGCCGGCTACACCTTC.

CDR3 bases: TGTGCCATCAGTGGAGGGTACACAGATACGCAGTATTTT. Amino acids: CAISGGYTDTQYF. The chain uses TRBV10-3 and TRBJ2-3; tentatively, D is TRBD2 (5 bases). The germline CDR1 and CDR2 sequences are ENHRY and SYGVKD. CDR3 size: 13 residues. V was trimmed by 4 bases and J by 2 bases, leaving 7 bases between them.

The V call is TRBV16, the J call TRBJ2-1, with 10 positions matching TRBD2. The V gene end was trimmed by 0 bases and the J gene end by 8 bases; junction bases not matched to a gene: 10. This CDR3 has 17 residues. The germline gives CDR1 KGHSY, CDR2 FQNENV. The CDR3 bases are TGTGCCAGCAGCCAATCGAGAGCGGGAGGGCCGTTGGATGAGCAGTTCTTC. Its translation is CASSQSRAGGPLDEQFF.

V and J are TRBV2 and TRBJ2-1, with D possibly TRBD1 on 5 matching bases. Germline CDR1 and CDR2: SNHLY and FYNNEI. This CDR3 is 12 amino acids long. Trimming removed 8 bases at V and 7 bases at J, with 12 bases between. CDR3 loop: CASARPGNEQFF. CDR3 in DNA: TGTGCCAGCGCCCGCCCAGGGAATGAGCAGTTCTTC.

The chain has TRBV15 and TRBJ2-1; possibly TRBD1 for D (5 bases). In germline, CDR1 is LNHNV, CDR2 YYDKDF (reference sequence). V was trimmed by 3 bases and J by 5 bases, leaving 14 bases between them. The CDR3 is made up of 15 amino acids. The DNA of the CDR3 is TGTGCCACCAGCAGGCGACAGTGGAAGGACAATGAGCAGTTCTTC. This sequence encodes CATSRRQWKDNEQFF.

The chain combines TRBV6-5 with TRBJ1-1; D gene uncertain. Germline CDR1 reads MNHEY; CDR2 reads SVGAGI. Trimming cost V 2 bases and J 7 bases, with 11 bases left between them. This CDR3 has 13 residues. As DNA, the CDR3 is TGTGCCAGCAGTTACAGTGGCGGGATTGAAGCTTTCTTT. Amino acid sequence: CASSYSGGIEAFF.

The chain carries TRBV12-3 or TRBV12-4 and TRBJ1-2, with D perhaps matching TRBD1 (6 bases). The ends were cut back, 6 bases at V and 4 bases at J, with 12 bases in the middle. This CDR3 contains 13 residues. The CDR3, as DNA: TGTGCCAGCAGCCGCGGGGGCAGCTATGGCTACACCTTC. The encoded protein is CASSRGGSYGYTF.